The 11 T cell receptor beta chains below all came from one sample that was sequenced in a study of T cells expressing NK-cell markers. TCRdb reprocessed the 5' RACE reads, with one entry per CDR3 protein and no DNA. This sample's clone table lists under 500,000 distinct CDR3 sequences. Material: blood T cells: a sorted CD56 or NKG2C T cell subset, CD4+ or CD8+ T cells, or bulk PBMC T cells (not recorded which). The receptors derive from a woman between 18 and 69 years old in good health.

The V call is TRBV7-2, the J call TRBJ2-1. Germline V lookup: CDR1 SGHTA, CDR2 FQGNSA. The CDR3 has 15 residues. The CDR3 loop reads CASSFSGRSYNEQFF.

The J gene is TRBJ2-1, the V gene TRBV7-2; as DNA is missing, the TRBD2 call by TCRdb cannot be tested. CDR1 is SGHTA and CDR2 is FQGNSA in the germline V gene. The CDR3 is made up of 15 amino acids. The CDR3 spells CASSLGLAGGTEQFF.

CDR3 amino acids: CSARSQGKGSPLHF. J is TRBJ1-6 and V is TRBV20-1; there is no DNA to check the TCRdb D call of TRBD1. The germline gives CDR1 DFQATT, CDR2 SNEGSKA (reference sequence). This CDR3 is 14 amino acids long.

CDR3 protein: CSATTLGAGGSSYNEQFF. V and J are TRBV20-1 and TRBJ2-1; TCRdb calls TRBD1, which cannot be checked without DNA. CDR1 and CDR2 from the germline V gene are DFQATT and SNEGSKA (reference sequence). This CDR3 has 18 amino acids.

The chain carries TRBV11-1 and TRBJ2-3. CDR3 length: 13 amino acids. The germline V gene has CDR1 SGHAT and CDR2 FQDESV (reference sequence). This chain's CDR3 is CASSYGRPDTQYF.

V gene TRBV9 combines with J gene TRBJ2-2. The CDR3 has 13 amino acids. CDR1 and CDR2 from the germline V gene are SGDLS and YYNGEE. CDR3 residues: CASSDMNTGELFF.

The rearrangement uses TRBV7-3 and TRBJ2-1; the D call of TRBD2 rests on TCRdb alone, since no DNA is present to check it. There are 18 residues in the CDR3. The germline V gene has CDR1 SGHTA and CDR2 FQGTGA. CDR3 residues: CASSFLAGGPSGSNEQFF.

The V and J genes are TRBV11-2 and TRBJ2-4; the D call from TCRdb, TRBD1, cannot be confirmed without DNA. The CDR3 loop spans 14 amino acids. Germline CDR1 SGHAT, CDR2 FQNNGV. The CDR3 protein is CASSLGGNKNIQYF.

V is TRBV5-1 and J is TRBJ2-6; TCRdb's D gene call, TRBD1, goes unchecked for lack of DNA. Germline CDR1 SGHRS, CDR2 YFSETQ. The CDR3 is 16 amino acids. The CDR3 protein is CASSLGDSSGANVLTF.

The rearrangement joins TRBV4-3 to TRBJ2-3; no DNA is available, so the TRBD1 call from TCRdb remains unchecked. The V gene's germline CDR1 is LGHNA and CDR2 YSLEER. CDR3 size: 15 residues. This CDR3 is CASSQDFAGRDTQYF.

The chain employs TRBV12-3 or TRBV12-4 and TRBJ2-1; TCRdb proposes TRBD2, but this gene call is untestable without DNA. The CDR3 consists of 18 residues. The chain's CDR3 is CASRHRGLTSGSYNEQFF.